This section outlines one TCR beta chain sequence together with its context. The antigen is undetermined. V gave up 8 bases and J gave up 0 bases, with 13 bases separating them. Germline CDR1 is MNHNY and CDR2 is SVGAGI (reference sequence). This CDR3 contains 14 residues. One entry per CDR3 protein, called by TCRdb with MiXCR from the reads. The repertoire has hundreds of thousands of distinct CDR3 sequences, 30% to 40% of them found once; the top ten carry roughly an eighth. These data belong to a study of T cell repertoires in cytomegalovirus infection. Study findings and constraints: Across the ex vivo response, the dominant clonotypes were HLA-C-restricted CMV-specific TCR beta clonotypes.

The chain links TRBV6-6 to TRBJ1-1, with D possibly being TRBD1 (6 bases). The source was cultured CD8+ T cells from PBMCs, collected from culture after CMV antigen stimulation. The receptor was derived from a human donor in good health (CMV status not recorded). Some clones in this sample may be carry-over from other donors' samples. CDR3 loop: CASGGLPMNTEAFF. The CDR3 nucleotides are TGTGCCAGCGGGGGGCTCCCGATGAACACTGAAGCTTTCTTT.